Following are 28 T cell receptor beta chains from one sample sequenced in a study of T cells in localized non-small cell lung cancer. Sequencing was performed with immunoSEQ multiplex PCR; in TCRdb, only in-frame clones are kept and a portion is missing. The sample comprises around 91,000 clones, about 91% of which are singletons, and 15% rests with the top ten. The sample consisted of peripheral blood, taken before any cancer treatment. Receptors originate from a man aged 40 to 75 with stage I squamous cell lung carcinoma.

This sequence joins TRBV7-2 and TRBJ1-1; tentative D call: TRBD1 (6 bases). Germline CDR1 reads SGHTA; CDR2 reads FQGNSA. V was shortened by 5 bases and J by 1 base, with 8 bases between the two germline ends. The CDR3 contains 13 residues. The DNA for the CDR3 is TGTGCCAGCAGCAAACAGGGGAACACTGAAGCTTTCTTT. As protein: CASSKQGNTEAFF.

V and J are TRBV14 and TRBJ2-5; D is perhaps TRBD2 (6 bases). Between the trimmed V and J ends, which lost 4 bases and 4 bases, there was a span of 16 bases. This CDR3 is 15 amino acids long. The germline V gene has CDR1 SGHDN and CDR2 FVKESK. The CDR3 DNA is TGTGCCAGCAGCCTCGTGGGCGGGGAGCGAGAGACCCAGTACTTC. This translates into CASSLVGGERETQYF.

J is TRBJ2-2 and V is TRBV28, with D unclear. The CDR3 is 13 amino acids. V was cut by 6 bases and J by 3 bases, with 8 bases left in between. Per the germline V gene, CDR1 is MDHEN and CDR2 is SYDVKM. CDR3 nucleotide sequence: TGTGCCAGCAGCCGGACGGACACCGGGGAGCTGTTTTTT. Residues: CASSRTDTGELFF.

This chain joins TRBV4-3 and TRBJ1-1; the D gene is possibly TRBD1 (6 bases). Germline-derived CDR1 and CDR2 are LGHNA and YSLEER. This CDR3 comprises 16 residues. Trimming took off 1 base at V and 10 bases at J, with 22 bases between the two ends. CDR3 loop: CASSQVLMIRGGGAFF. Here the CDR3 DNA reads TGCGCCAGCAGCCAAGTCCTCATGATCAGGGGAGGGGGAGCTTTCTTT.

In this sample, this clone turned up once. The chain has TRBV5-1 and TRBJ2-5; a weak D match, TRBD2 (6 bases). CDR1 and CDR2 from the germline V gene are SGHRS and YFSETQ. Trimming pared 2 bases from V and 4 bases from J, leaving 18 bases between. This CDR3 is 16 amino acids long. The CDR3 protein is CASSFGRPGVGETQYF. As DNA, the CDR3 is TGCGCCAGCAGCTTCGGACGCCCGGGGGTTGGAGAGACCCAGTACTTC.

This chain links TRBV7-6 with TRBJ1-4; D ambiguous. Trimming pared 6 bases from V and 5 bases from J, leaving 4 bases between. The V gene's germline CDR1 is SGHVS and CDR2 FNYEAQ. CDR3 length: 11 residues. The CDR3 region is CASSENEKLFF. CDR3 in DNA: TGTGCCAGCAGTGAAAATGAAAAACTGTTTTTT.

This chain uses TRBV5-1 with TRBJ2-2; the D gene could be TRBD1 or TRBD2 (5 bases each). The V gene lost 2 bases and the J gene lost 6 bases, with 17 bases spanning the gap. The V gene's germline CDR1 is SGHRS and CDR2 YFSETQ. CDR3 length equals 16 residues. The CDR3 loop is CASSFLLGRDPGELFF. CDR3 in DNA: TGCGCCAGCAGCTTCTTGTTGGGACGGGATCCCGGGGAGCTGTTTTTT.

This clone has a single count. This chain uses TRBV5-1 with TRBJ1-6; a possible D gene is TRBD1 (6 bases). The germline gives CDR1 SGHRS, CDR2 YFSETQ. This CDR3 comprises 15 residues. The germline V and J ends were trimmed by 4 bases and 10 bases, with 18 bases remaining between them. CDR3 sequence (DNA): TGCGCCAGCAGCGGATACGGGACATCTCAATCACCCCTCCACTTT. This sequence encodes CASSGYGTSQSPLHF.

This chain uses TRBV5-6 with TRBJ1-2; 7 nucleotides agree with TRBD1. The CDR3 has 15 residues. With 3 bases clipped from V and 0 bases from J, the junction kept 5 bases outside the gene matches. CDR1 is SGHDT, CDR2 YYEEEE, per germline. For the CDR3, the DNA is TGTGCCAGCAGCTATTGGGACAGAGCTAACTATGGCTACACCTTC. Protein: CASSYWDRANYGYTF. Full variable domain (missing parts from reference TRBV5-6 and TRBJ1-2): DAGVTQSPTHLIKTRGQQVTLRCSPKSGHDTVSWYQQALGQGPQFIFQYYEEEERQRGNFPDRFSGHQFPNYSSELNVNALLLGDSALYLCASSYWDRANYGYTFGSGTRLTVV.

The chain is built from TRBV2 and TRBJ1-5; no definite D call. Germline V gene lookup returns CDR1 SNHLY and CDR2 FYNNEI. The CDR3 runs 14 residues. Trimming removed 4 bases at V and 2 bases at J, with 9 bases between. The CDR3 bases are TGTGCCAGCAGTGGGCCCGGGGGCAATCAGCCCCAGCATTTT. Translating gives CASSGPGGNQPQHF.

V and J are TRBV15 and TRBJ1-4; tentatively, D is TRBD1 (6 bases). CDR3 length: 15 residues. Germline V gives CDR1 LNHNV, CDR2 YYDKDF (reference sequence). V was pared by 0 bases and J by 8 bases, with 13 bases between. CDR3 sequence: CATSRDIQGGEKLFF. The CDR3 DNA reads TGTGCCACCAGCAGAGATATACAGGGTGGCGAAAAACTGTTTTTT.

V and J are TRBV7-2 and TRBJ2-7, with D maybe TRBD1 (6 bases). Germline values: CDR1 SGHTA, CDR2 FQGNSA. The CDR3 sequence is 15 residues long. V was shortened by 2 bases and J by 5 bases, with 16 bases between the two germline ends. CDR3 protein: CASSLNRALSHEQYF. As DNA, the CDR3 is TGTGCCAGCAGCTTAAACAGGGCCCTTTCCCACGAGCAGTACTTC.

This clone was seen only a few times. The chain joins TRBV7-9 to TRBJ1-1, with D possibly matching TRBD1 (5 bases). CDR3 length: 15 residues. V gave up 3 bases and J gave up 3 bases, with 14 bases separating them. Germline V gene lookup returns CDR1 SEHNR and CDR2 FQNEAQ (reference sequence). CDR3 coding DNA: TGTGCCAGCAGCTTGATAAAGGCAGGGCACACTGAAGCTTTCTTT. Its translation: CASSLIKAGHTEAFF. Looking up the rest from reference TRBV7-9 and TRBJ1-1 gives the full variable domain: DTGVSQNPRHKITKRGQNVTFRCDPISEHNRLYWYRQTLGQGPEFLTYFQNEAQLEKSRLLSDRFSAERPKGSFSTLEIQRTEQGDSAMYLCASSLIKAGHTEAFFGQGTRLTVV.

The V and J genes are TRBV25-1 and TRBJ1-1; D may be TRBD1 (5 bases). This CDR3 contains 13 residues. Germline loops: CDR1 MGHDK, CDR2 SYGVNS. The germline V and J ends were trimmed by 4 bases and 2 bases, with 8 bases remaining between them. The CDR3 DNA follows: TGTGCCAGCAGTGGTTGGGGCAACACTGAAGCTTTCTTT. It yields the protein CASSGWGNTEAFF.

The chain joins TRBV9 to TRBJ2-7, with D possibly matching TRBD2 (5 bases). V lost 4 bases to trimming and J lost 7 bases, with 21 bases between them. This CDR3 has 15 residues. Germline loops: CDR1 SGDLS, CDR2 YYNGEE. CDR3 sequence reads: CASSPDGNGVEEQYF. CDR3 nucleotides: TGTGCCAGCAGCCCCGACGGAAACGGGGTGGAAGAGCAGTACTTC.

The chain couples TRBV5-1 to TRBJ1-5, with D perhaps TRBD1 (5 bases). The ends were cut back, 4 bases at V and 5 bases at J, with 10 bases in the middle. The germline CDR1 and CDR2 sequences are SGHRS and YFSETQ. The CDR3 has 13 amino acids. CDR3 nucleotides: TGCGCCAGCAGCACTCAAGGGGATCAGCCCCAGCATTTT. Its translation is CASSTQGDQPQHF.

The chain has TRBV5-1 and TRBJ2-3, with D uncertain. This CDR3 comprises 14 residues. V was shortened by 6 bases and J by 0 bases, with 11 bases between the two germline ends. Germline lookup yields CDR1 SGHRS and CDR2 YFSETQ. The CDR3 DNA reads TGCGCCAGCATGGCAGATCCTAGCACAGATACGCAGTATTTT. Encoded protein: CASMADPSTDTQYF.

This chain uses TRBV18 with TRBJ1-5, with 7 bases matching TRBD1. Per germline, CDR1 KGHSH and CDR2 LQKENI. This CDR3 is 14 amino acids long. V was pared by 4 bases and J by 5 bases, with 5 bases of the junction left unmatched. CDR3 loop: CASSRTGSDQPQHF. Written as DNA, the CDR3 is TGTGCCAGCTCACGGACAGGCTCTGATCAGCCCCAGCATTTT.

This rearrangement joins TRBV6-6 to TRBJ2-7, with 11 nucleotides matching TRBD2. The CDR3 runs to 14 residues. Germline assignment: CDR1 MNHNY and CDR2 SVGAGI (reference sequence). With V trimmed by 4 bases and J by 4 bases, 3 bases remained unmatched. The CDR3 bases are TGTGCCAGCAGTTCTAGCGGGGGGAGGTACGAGCAGTACTTC. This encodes CASSSSGGRYEQYF.

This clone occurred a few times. The CDR3, as DNA: TGTGCCAGTAGTATAGGGACCGTTCCTGGCTACACCTTC. This gives the protein CASSIGTVPGYTF. This chain uses TRBV19 with TRBJ1-2; D is ambiguous. V lost 1 base and J 7 bases, leaving 10 bases between the germline ends. The CDR3 totals 13 residues. From germline, CDR1 is LNHDA and CDR2 SQIVND (reference sequence).

The CDR3 region is CASSEPGQGTDTQYF. Written as DNA, the CDR3 is TGTGCCAGCAGTGAACCGGGACAGGGCACAGATACGCAGTATTTT. The chain joins TRBV6-1 to TRBJ2-3, with 8 bases identical to TRBD1. The CDR3 is 15 residues long. After removal of 2 bases from V and 1 base from J, the junction contained 2 bases not matched to a gene. Germline CDR1 MNHNS, CDR2 SASEGT.

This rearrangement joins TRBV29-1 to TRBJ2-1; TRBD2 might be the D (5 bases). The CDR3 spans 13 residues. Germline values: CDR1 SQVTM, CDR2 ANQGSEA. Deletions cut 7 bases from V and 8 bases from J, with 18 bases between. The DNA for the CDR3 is TGCAGCGCCAACGGGGTGACGAGTGATGAGCAGTTCTTC. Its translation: CSANGVTSDEQFF.

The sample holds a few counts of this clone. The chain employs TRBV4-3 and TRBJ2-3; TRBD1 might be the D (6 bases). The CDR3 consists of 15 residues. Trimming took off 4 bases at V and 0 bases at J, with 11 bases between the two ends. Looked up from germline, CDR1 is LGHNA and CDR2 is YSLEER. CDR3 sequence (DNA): TGCGCCAGCAGCCCTCGGGACACTAGCACAGATACGCAGTATTTT. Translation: CASSPRDTSTDTQYF.

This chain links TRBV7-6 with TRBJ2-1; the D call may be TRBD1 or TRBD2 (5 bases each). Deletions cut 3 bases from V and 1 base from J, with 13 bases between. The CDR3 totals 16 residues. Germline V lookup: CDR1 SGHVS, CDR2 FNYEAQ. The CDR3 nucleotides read TGTGCCAGCAGCTTTCTCACTGGGGGTTCCTACAATGAGCAGTTCTTC. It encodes CASSFLTGGSYNEQFF.

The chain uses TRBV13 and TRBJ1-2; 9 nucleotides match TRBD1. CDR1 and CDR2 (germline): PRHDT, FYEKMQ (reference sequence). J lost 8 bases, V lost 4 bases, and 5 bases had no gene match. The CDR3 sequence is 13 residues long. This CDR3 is CASSSGTGWGYTF. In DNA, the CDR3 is TGTGCCAGCAGCTCCGGGACAGGGTGGGGCTACACCTTC.

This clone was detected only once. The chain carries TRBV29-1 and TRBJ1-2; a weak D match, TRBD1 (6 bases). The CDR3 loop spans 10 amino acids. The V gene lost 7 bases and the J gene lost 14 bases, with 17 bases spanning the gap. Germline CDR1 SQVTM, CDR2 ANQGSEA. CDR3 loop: CSANDRLLTF. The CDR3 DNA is TGCAGCGCTAACGACAGGCTCTTAACCTTC.

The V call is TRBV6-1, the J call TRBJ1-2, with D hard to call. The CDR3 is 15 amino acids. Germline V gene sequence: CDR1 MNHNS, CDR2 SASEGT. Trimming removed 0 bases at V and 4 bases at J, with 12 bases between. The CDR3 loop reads CASSEAAASGYGYTF. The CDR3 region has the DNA TGTGCCAGCAGTGAAGCGGCAGCGTCCGGCTATGGCTACACCTTC.

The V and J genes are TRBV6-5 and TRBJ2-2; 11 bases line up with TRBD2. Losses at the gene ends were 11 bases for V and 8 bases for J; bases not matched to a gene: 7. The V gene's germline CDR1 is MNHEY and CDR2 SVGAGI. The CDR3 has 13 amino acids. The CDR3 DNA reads TGTGCCTGCCGACTAGCGGGAAGGGGGGAGCTGTTTTTT. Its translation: CACRLAGRGELFF.